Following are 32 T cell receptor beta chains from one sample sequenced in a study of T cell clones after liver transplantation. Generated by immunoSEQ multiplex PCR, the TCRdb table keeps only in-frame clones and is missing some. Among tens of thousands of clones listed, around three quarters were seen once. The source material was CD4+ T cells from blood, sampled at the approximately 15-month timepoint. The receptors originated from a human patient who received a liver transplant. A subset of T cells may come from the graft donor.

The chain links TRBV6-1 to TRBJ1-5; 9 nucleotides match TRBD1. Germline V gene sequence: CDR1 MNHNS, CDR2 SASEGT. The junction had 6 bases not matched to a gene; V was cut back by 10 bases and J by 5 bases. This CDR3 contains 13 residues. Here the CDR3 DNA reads TGTGCCATCCGGGACAGGGAAGATCAGCCCCAGCATTTT. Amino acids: CAIRDREDQPQHF.

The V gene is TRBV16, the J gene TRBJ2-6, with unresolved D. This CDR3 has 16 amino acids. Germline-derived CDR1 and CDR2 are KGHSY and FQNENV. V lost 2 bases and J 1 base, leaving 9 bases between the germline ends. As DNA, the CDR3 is TGTGCCAGCAGCCAACCGGTTCTTTCTGGGGCCAACGTCCTGACTTTC. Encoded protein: CASSQPVLSGANVLTF.

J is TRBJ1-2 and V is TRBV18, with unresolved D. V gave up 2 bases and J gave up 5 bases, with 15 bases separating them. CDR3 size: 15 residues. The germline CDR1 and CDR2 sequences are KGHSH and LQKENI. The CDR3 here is CASSPDYGSHYGYTF. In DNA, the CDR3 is TGTGCCAGCTCACCAGATTACGGGTCCCATTATGGCTACACCTTC. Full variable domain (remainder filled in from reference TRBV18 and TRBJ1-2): NAGVMQNPRHLVRRRGQEARLRCSPMKGHSHVYWYRQLPEEGLKFMVYLQKENIIDESGMPKERFSAEFPKEGPSILRIQQVVRGDSAAYFCASSPDYGSHYGYTFGSGTRLTVV.

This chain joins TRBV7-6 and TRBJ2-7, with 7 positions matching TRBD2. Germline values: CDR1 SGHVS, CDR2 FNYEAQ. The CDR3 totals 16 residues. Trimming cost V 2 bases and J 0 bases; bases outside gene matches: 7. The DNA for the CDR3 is TGTGCCAGCAGCTTATATCCAGCGGGAAACTCCTACGAGCAGTACGTC. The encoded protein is CASSLYPAGNSYEQYV.

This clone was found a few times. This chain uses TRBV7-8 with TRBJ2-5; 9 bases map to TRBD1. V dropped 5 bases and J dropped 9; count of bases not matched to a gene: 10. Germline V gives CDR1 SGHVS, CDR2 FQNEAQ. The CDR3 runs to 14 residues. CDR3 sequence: CASSQPGQGEAQYF. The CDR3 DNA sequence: TGTGCCAGCAGCCAACCGGGACAGGGTGAGGCCCAGTACTTC.

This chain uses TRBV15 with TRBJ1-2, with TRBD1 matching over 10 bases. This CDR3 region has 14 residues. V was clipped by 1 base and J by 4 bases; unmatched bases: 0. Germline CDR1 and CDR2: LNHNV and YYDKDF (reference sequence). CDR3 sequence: CATSRGTGGYGYTF. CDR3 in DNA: TGTGCCACCAGCAGAGGGACAGGGGGCTATGGCTACACCTTC.

The CDR3 sequence is CASSPHGGDGELFF. Here the CDR3 DNA reads TGTGCCAGCAGCCCCCATGGCGGGGACGGGGAGCTGTTTTTT. V is TRBV7-7 and J is TRBJ2-2; the D gene is possibly TRBD2 (6 bases). The CDR3 runs 14 residues. CDR1 and CDR2 (germline): SSHAT, FNYEAQ (reference sequence). Trimming left V 5 bases short and J 7 bases short, with 14 bases between.

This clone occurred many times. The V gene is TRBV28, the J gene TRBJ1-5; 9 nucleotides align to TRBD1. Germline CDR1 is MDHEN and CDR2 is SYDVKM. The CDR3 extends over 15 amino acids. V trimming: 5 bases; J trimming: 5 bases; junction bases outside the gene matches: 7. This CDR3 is CASSHRGQGHQPQHF. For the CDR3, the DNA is TGTGCCAGCAGTCACAGGGGGCAAGGGCATCAGCCCCAGCATTTT.

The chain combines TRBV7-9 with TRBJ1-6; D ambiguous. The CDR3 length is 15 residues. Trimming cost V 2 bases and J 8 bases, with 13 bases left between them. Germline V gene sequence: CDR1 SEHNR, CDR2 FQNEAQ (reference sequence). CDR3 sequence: CASSLRAPGYSPLHF. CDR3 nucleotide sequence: TGTGCCAGCAGCTTACGGGCGCCCGGATATTCACCCCTCCACTTT.

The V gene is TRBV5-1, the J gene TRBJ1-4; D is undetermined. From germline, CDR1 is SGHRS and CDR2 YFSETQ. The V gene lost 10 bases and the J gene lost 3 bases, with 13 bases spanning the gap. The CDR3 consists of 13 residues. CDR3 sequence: CACHDGSNEKLFF. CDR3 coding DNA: TGCGCCTGCCATGATGGGTCTAATGAAAAACTGTTTTTT.

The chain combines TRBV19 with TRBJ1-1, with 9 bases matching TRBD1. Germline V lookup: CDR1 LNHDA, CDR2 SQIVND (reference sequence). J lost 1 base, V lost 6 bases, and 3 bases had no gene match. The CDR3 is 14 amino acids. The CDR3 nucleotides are TGTGCCAGTAGAAGACAGGGGGAGAACACTGAAGCTTTCTTT. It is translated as CASRRQGENTEAFF.

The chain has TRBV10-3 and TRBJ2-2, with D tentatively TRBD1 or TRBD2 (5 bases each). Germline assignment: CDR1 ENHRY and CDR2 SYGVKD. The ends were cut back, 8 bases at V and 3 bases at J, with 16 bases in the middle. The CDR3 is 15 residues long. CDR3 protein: CAISPGTYDTGELFF. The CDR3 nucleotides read TGTGCCATCTCCCCCGGGACCTATGACACCGGGGAGCTGTTTTTT.

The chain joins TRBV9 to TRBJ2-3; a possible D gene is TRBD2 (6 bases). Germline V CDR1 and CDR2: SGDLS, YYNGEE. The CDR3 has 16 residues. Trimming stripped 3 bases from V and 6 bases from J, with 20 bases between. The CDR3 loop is CASSARGDGGMDTQYF. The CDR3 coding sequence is TGTGCCAGCAGCGCGCGAGGGGACGGGGGTATGGATACGCAGTATTTT.

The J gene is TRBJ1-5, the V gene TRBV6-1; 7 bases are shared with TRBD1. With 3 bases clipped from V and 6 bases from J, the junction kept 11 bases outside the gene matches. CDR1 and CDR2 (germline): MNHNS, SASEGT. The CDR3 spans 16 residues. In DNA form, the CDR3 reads TGTGCCAGCAGTGATATCCGGGGACAGATGGTTCAGCCCCAGCATTTT. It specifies CASSDIRGQMVQPQHF.

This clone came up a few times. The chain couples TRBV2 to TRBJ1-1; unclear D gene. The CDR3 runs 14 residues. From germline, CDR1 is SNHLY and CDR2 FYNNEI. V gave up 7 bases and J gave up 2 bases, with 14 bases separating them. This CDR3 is CASILEKINTEAFF. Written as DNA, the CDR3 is TGTGCCAGCATTCTAGAGAAAATAAACACTGAAGCTTTCTTT.

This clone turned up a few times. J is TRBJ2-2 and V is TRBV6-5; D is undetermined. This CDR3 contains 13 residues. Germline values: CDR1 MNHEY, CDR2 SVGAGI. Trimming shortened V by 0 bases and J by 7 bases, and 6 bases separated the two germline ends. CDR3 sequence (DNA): TGTGCCAGCAGTTACTCTCAGAACGGGGAGCTGTTTTTT. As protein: CASSYSQNGELFF.

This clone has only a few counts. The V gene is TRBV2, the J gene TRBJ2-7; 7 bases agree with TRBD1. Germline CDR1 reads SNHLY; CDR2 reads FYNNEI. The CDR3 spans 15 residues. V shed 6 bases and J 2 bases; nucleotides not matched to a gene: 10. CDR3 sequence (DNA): TGTGCCAGCAGCACTGACAGGGACCAAGCCTACGAGCAGTACTTC. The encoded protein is CASSTDRDQAYEQYF.

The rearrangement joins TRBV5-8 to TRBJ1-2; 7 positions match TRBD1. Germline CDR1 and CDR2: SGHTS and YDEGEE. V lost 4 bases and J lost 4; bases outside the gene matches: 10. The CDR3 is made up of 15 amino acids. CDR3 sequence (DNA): TGTGCCAGCAGCAGACAGGGTAGTTACCTCTATGGCTACACCTTC. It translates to CASSRQGSYLYGYTF. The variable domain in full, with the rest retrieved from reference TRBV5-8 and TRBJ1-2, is EAGVTQSPTHLIKTRGQQATLRCSPISGHTSVYWYQQALGLGLQFLLWYDEGEERNRGNFPPRFSGRQFPNYSSELNVNALELEDSALYLCASSRQGSYLYGYTFGSGTRLTVV.

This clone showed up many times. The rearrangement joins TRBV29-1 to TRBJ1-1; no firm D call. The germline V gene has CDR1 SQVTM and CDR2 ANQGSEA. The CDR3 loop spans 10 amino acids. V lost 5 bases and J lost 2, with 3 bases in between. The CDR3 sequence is CSVQNTEAFF. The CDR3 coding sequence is TGCAGCGTTCAAAACACTGAAGCTTTCTTT.

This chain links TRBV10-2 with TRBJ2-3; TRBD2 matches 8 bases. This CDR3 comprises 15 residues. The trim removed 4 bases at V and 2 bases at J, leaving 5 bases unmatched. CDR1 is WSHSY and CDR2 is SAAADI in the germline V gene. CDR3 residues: CASSGTSGATDTQYF. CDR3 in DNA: TGCGCCAGCAGTGGAACTAGCGGTGCCACAGATACGCAGTATTTT.

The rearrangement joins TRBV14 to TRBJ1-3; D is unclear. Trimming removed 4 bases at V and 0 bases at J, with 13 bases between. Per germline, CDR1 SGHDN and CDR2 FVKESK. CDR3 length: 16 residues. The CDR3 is CASSRDLMPSGNTIYF. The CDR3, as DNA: TGTGCCAGCAGCCGAGATTTAATGCCCTCTGGAAACACCATATATTTT.

CDR3 bases: TGTGCCAGCAGTCCTGGGACAGGGGAGTCAGATACGCAGTATTTT. This sequence encodes CASSPGTGESDTQYF. V and J are TRBV6-1 and TRBJ2-3; 10 nucleotides align to TRBD1. The V gene end was trimmed by 5 bases and the J gene end by 4 bases; junction bases not matched to a gene: 6. Germline CDR1 is MNHNS and CDR2 is SASEGT. The CDR3 extends over 15 amino acids.

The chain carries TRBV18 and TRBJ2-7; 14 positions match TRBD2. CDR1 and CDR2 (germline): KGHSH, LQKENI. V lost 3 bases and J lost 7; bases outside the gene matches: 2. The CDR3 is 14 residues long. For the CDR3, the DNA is TGTGCCAGCTCACCGGGACTAGCGGGGGAGGAGCAGTACTTC. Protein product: CASSPGLAGEEQYF.

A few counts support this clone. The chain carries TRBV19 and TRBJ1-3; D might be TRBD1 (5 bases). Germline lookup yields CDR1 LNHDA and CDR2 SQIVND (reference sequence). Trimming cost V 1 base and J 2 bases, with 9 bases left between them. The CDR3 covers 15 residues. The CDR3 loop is CASSIAGTAGNTIYF. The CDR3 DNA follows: TGTGCCAGTAGTATAGCCGGGACCGCTGGAAACACCATATATTTT. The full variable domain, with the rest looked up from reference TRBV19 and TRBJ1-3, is DGGITQSPKYLFRKEGQNVTLSCEQNLNHDAMYWYRQDPGQGLRLIYYSQIVNDFQKGDIAEGYSVSREKKESFPLTVTSAQKNPTAFYLCASSIAGTAGNTIYFGEGSWLTVV.

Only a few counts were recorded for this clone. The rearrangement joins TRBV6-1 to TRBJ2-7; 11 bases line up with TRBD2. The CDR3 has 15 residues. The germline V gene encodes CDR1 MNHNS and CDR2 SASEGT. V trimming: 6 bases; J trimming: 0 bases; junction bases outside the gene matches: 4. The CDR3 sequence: CASRTSGGNSYEQYF. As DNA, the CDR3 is TGTGCCAGCAGAACTAGCGGGGGAAACTCCTACGAGCAGTACTTC.

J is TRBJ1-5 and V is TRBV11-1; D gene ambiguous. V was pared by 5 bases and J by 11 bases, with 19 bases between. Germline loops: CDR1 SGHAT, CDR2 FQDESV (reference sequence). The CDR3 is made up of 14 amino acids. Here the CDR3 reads CASSASPTPRAQHF. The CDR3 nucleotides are TGTGCCAGCAGCGCCAGTCCTACCCCCCGGGCCCAGCATTTT.

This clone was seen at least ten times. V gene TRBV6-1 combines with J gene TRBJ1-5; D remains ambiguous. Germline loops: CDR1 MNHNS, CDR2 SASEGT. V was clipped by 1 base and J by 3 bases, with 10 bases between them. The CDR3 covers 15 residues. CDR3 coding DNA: TGTGCCAGCAGTGAAGAGGGCAGGACCAATCAGCCCCAGCATTTT. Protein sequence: CASSEEGRTNQPQHF.

The CDR3 sequence is CASRERPQGDTQYF. The CDR3 nucleotides are TGCGCCAGCAGAGAGAGACCCCAAGGAGATACGCAGTATTTT. The chain uses TRBV5-1 and TRBJ2-3; the D is unclear. The CDR3 is 14 residues long. V was clipped by 5 bases and J by 5 bases, with 15 bases between them. Germline V gene data show CDR1 as SGHRS and CDR2 as YFSETQ.

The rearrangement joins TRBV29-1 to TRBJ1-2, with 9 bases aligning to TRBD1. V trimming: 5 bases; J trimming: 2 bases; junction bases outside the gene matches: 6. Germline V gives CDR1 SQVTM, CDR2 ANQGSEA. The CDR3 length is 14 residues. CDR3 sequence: CSVTTGGENYGYTF. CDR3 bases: TGCAGCGTTACAACAGGGGGCGAGAACTATGGCTACACCTTC.

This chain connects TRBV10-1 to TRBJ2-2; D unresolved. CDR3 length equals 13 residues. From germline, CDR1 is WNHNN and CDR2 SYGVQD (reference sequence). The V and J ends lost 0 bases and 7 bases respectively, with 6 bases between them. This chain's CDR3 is CASSESANGELFF. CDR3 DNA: TGCGCCAGCAGTGAGTCAGCTAACGGGGAGCTGTTTTTT.

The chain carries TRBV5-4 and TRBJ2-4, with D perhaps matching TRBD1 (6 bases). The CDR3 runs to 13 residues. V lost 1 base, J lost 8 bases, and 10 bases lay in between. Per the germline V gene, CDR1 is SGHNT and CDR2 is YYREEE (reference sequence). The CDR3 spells CASSLFEGDIQYF. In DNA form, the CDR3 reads TGTGCCAGCAGCTTGTTTGAGGGGGACATTCAGTACTTC.

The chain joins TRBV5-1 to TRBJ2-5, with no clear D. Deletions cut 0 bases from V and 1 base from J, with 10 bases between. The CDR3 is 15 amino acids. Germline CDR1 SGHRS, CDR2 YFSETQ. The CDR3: CASSLGGIPQETQYF. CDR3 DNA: TGCGCCAGCAGCTTGGGGGGAATACCCCAAGAGACCCAGTACTTC.